Presented here are 29 T cell receptor beta chains from one specimen sequenced in a study of CD8 T cells in ankylosing spondylitis. MiXCR, applied by TCRdb to the 5' RACE reads, yields one record per CDR3 protein. The top ten clones hold under 4% of a sample with around 300,000 distinct CDR3 sequences, less than 25% of them seen once. The specimen was blood, either unsorted or a sorted T cell fraction (not recorded which). These receptors came from a female donor with ankylosing spondylitis or in good health (not recorded which).

The chain is built from TRBV7-2 and TRBJ2-7; 10 bases are a match to TRBD2. The CDR3 is 15 residues long. The ends lost 5 bases at V and 4 bases at J; junction bases unmatched: 8. Per the germline V gene, CDR1 is SGHTA and CDR2 is FQGNSA. The CDR3 reads CASSTSSGSFYEQYF. The CDR3 DNA follows: TGTGCCAGCAGCACCTCTAGCGGGAGTTTTTACGAGCAGTACTTC.

The chain employs TRBV5-8 and TRBJ2-1; 7 bases fit TRBD2. Looked up from germline, CDR1 is SGHTS and CDR2 is YDEGEE. Trimming took 0 bases from V and 7 from J; bases not matched to a gene: 4. The CDR3 has 14 residues. CDR3 bases: TGTGCCAGCAGCTTGGATTTCGGGAGGAATGAGCAGTTCTTC. Its translation is CASSLDFGRNEQFF.

A few counts support this clonotype. The chain links TRBV7-9 to TRBJ2-7; possible D gene TRBD1, 6 bases. The length of the CDR3 is 15 residues. Per the germline V gene, CDR1 is SEHNR and CDR2 is FQNEAQ (reference sequence). The germline V and J ends were trimmed by 0 bases and 3 bases, with 12 bases remaining between them. CDR3 coding DNA: TGTGCCAGCAGCTTAGCCATTGGACAGAGCTACGAGCAGTACTTC. Its protein is CASSLAIGQSYEQYF.

This clonotype was seen ten or more times. The chain combines TRBV29-1 with TRBJ2-2; D remains ambiguous. Trimming shortened V by 8 bases and J by 5 bases, and 12 bases separated the two germline ends. The germline CDR1 and CDR2 sequences are SQVTM and ANQGSEA. CDR3 length: 12 residues. The CDR3: CSSELPTGELFF. In DNA, the CDR3 is TGCAGCTCCGAGTTACCAACCGGGGAGCTGTTTTTT.

The chain joins TRBV2 to TRBJ2-7; a possible D gene is TRBD2 (6 bases). This CDR3 is 13 amino acids long. Per germline, CDR1 SNHLY and CDR2 FYNNEI. The V and J ends lost 7 bases and 7 bases respectively, with 17 bases between them. Here the CDR3 reads CASTTGGHGEQYF. The CDR3 DNA reads as TGTGCCAGCACCACAGGAGGGCATGGAGAGCAGTACTTC. Combining the CDR3 with reference TRBV2 and TRBJ2-7 gives the whole variable domain EPEVTQTPSHQVTQMGQEVILRCVPISNHLYFYWYRQILGQKVEFLVSFYNNEISEKSEIFDDQFSVERPDGSNFTLKIRSTKLEDSAMYFCASTTGGHGEQYFGPGTRLTVT.

This clonotype was seen many times. The chain links TRBV29-1 to TRBJ2-2; the D is unclear. This CDR3 region has 11 residues. V was pared by 3 bases and J by 9 bases, with 8 bases between. From germline, CDR1 is SQVTM and CDR2 ANQGSEA. The DNA of the CDR3 is TGCAGCGTTGATCGTGGGAGGGAGCTGTTTTTT. Its protein is CSVDRGRELFF.

V and J are TRBV7-3 and TRBJ2-7, with D unresolved. The CDR3 sequence is 13 residues long. Between the trimmed V and J ends, which lost 1 base and 1 base, there was a span of 5 bases. Germline loops: CDR1 SGHTA, CDR2 FQGTGA. The chain's CDR3 is CASSLRNSYEQYF. Written as DNA, the CDR3 is TGTGCCAGCAGCTTAAGGAATTCCTACGAGCAGTACTTC.

This clonotype was observed a handful of times. The CDR3 sequence is CASSGYANYGYTF. In DNA form, the CDR3 reads TGTGCCAGCAGCGGGTATGCTAACTATGGCTACACCTTC. The chain is built from TRBV12-3 or TRBV12-4 and TRBJ1-2; no clear D. The CDR3 spans 13 residues. The V end lost 6 bases, the J end lost 0 bases, and 8 bases lay between the germline ends.

With respect to this clonotype: This CDR3 is missing its conserved last phenylalanine or tryptophan, likely due to a read error. The chain carries TRBV10-3 and TRBJ2-7, with D possibly TRBD2 on 5 matching bases. The V end was cut by 10 bases, the J end by 7 bases, with 29 bases between. The CDR3 is 16 residues long. Germline CDR1 ENHRY, CDR2 SYGVKD. The CDR3, as DNA: TGTGCCACCTCCGAGAACAGTATCGGCAACTCGGGAGAGCAGTACTTA. As protein: CATSENSIGNSGEQYL.

The chain combines TRBV6-2 or TRBV6-3 with TRBJ1-1, with 7 bases fitting TRBD1. Trimming cost V 10 bases and J 3 bases; bases outside gene matches: 11. The V gene's germline CDR1 is MNHEY and CDR2 SVGEGT. The CDR3 is 14 residues long. CDR3 sequence: CATAPTGSYTEAFF. The CDR3 DNA follows: TGTGCCACCGCGCCGACAGGGAGTTACACTGAAGCTTTCTTT.

This clonotype occurred a few times. The chain couples TRBV7-8 to TRBJ1-2; D call uncertain. Germline V gene lookup returns CDR1 SGHVS and CDR2 FQNEAQ. The CDR3 loop spans 14 amino acids. Between the trimmed V and J ends, which lost 1 base and 0 bases, there was a span of 6 bases. CDR3 in amino acids: CASSLGQSNYGYTF. In DNA form, the CDR3 reads TGTGCCAGCAGCTTAGGGCAGTCTAACTATGGCTACACCTTC.

This clonotype was recorded a few times. The V and J genes are TRBV4-3 and TRBJ2-1, with D unclear. The V and J ends lost 4 bases and 8 bases respectively, with 12 bases between them. Germline CDR1 LGHNA, CDR2 YSLEER. This CDR3 is 13 amino acids long. The CDR3 loop reads CASSPRPGYEQFF. CDR3 nucleotide sequence: TGCGCCAGCAGCCCCAGGCCCGGTTATGAGCAGTTCTTC.

This clonotype showed up many times. This chain joins TRBV29-1 and TRBJ2-1, with D hard to call. This CDR3 is built from 13 residues. Germline V gives CDR1 SQVTM, CDR2 ANQGSEA. V was shortened by 4 bases and J by 2 bases, with 9 bases between the two germline ends. In DNA, the CDR3 is TGCAGCGTTGGAGAGACCCCCTACAATGAGCAGTTCTTC. Its translation is CSVGETPYNEQFF.

The chain uses TRBV14 and TRBJ2-5; no clear D. CDR1 SGHDN and CDR2 FVKESK come from the germline V gene. V lost 2 bases, J lost 7 bases, and 17 bases lay in between. The CDR3 loop spans 15 amino acids. CDR3 coding DNA: TGTGCCAGCAGCCAAAACAATATCGGGTTAGCGACCCAGTACTTC. It codes for CASSQNNIGLATQYF.

The V call is TRBV29-1, the J call TRBJ1-1; no reliable D call. The germline gives CDR1 SQVTM, CDR2 ANQGSEA. CDR3 length equals 10 residues. V lost 3 bases and J 2 bases, leaving 1 base between the germline ends. CDR3 region: CSVDNTEAFF. CDR3 bases: TGCAGCGTTGATAACACTGAAGCTTTCTTT.

The J gene is TRBJ2-3, the V gene TRBV29-1; 11 bases match TRBD1. CDR1 is SQVTM and CDR2 is ANQGSEA in the germline V gene. The junction had 6 bases not matched to a gene; V was cut back by 7 bases and J by 3 bases. This CDR3 region has 14 residues. The CDR3 region is CSARDRGGTDTQYF. The CDR3 DNA reads TGCAGCGCCCGGGACAGGGGGGGAACAGATACGCAGTATTTT.

Note on this clonotype: A clone one base away is much larger, so this may be a read error. In DNA form, the CDR3 reads TGTGCCAGCAGTATTTCCTACGAGCAGTACTTC. This translates into CASSISYEQYF. The chain uses TRBV6-2 or TRBV6-3 and TRBJ2-7; D not resolved. The germline V gene encodes CDR1 MNHEY and CDR2 SVGEGT. Trimming removed 5 bases at V and 1 base at J, with 3 bases between. The CDR3 totals 11 residues.

V usage is TRBV6-1 and J usage is TRBJ1-5; no reliable D call. Trimming took off 3 bases at V and 6 bases at J, with 9 bases between the two ends. The germline V gene has CDR1 MNHNS and CDR2 SASEGT. This CDR3 region has 13 residues. This chain's CDR3 is CASSEIGSQPQHF. The CDR3 DNA sequence: TGTGCCAGCAGTGAGATAGGGTCTCAGCCCCAGCATTTT.

The table lists this clonotype with many counts. The rearrangement joins TRBV29-1 to TRBJ1-2, with D perhaps TRBD1 (5 bases). Per the germline V gene, CDR1 is SQVTM and CDR2 is ANQGSEA. V was pared by 8 bases and J by 2 bases, with 15 bases between. The CDR3 covers 13 residues. The CDR3 loop is CSITLQANYGYTF. The CDR3, as DNA: TGCAGCATTACCCTACAGGCGAACTATGGCTACACCTTC.

This clonotype was detected many times. The genes are TRBV7-6 and TRBJ2-1; the match to TRBD1 covers 8 bases. V was pared by 3 bases and J by 4 bases, with 5 bases of the junction left unmatched. The CDR3 covers 15 residues. CDR1 is SGHVS and CDR2 is FNYEAQ in the germline V gene. The CDR3 loop is CASSFDRGRYNEQFF. The CDR3 DNA reads as TGTGCCAGCAGCTTCGACAGGGGTCGGTACAATGAGCAGTTCTTC.

This clonotype was observed a handful of times. The V and J genes are TRBV7-2 and TRBJ2-5; 9 bases line up with TRBD1. CDR1 SGHTA and CDR2 FQGNSA come from the germline V gene. The J segment lost 5 bases and the V segment lost 5 bases, leaving 6 bases of the junction unmatched. CDR3 length: 14 amino acids. The CDR3 sequence is CASSRQGGYETQYF. The CDR3 DNA is TGTGCCAGCAGCCGACAGGGGGGATATGAGACCCAGTACTTC.

J is TRBJ2-1 and V is TRBV20-1, with a tentative D call TRBD2 (5 bases). This CDR3 is 17 amino acids long. V lost 1 base and J lost 0, with 16 bases in between. Germline V lookup: CDR1 DFQATT, CDR2 SNEGSKA (reference sequence). In DNA form, the CDR3 reads TGCAGTGCTAGAGTGCAGTCGGGCGGGCTCTCCTACAATGAGCAGTTCTTC. This encodes CSARVQSGGLSYNEQFF.

The rearrangement uses TRBV6-1 and TRBJ2-7, with TRBD1 identical over 9 bases. Per germline, CDR1 MNHNS and CDR2 SASEGT. Germline trimming cut 6 bases from V and 4 bases from J; bases unmatched to any gene: 10. The length of the CDR3 is 15 residues. In DNA, the CDR3 is TGTGCCAGCAGACCTCCGGGACAGGGAAGGTACGAGCAGTACTTC. Encoded protein: CASRPPGQGRYEQYF.

The chain combines TRBV12-3 or TRBV12-4 with TRBJ2-2, with D tentatively TRBD1 (6 bases). This CDR3 has 14 amino acids. V shed 5 bases and J shed 5 bases, with 12 bases lying between them. CDR3 coding DNA: TGTGCCAGCAGTCCCGTACAGGGTACCGGGGAGCTGTTTTTT. It yields the protein CASSPVQGTGELFF.

CDR3 nucleotides: TGTGCCAGCAGCTTGGTCGGAGAAGATACGCAGTATTTT. It codes for CASSLVGEDTQYF. The chain recombines TRBV5-4 with TRBJ2-3; D is unclear. CDR1 and CDR2 (germline): SGHNT, YYREEE (reference sequence). The V end was cut by 0 bases, the J end by 5 bases, with 7 bases between. This CDR3 region has 13 residues.

Of note for this clonotype: Being one base from a much bigger clone, this may be a read error. V is TRBV20-1 and J is TRBJ2-1, with 7 bases matching TRBD2. Germline assignment: CDR1 DFQATT and CDR2 SNEGSKA (reference sequence). Unmatched junction bases numbered 2, after V lost 3 bases and J lost 0 bases. CDR3 size: 14 residues. CDR3 sequence: CSARGGGSYNEQFF. The CDR3 nucleotides read TGCAGTGCTAGGGGGGGGGGCTCCTACAATGAGCAGTTCTTC.

The chain couples TRBV6-2 or TRBV6-3 to TRBJ1-1; D not certain. The germline gives CDR1 MNHEY, CDR2 SVGEGT. The CDR3 spans 14 residues. Trimming shortened V by 7 bases and J by 4 bases, and 16 bases separated the two germline ends. CDR3 bases: TGTGCCAGCAATAAGTTGGCGGTAGGCACTGAAGCTTTCTTT. Translation gives CASNKLAVGTEAFF.

CDR3: CASRQDTNEQFF. As DNA, the CDR3 is TGTGCCAGCAGACAGGACACCAATGAGCAGTTCTTC. The gene calls are TRBV7-2 and TRBJ2-1; D might be TRBD1 (5 bases). Deletions cut 6 bases from V and 6 bases from J, with 9 bases between. CDR3 length equals 12 residues. Per the germline V gene, CDR1 is SGHTA and CDR2 is FQGNSA. Supplemented by reference TRBV7-2 and TRBJ2-1, the full variable domain reads GAGVSQSPSNKVTEKGKDVELRCDPISGHTALYWYRQSLGQGLEFLIYFQGNSAPDKSGLPSDRFSAERTGGSVSTLTIQRTQQEDSAVYLCASRQDTNEQFFGPGTRLTVL.

V is TRBV12-3 or TRBV12-4 and J is TRBJ2-7; 7 bases fit TRBD2. J was trimmed by 1 base and V by 7 bases; bases with no gene match: 4. This CDR3 has 13 amino acids. CDR3 residues: CASNPGGSYEQYF. The CDR3 coding sequence is TGTGCCAGCAACCCGGGGGGATCCTACGAGCAGTACTTC.